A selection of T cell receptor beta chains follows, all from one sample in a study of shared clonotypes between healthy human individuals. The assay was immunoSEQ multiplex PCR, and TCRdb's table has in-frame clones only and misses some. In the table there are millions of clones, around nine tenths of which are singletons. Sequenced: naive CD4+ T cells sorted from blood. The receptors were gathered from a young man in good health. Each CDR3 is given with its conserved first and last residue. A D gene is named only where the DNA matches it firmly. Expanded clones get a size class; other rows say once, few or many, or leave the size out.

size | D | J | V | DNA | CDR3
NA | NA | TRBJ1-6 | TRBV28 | TGTGCCAGCAGTCAGGGCAGGGATAATTCACCCCTCCACTTT | CASSQGRDNSPLHF
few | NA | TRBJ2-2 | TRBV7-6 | TGTGCCAGCAGCTTAGGAGGCTCCTTCGGGGAGCTGTTTTTT | CASSLGGSFGELFF
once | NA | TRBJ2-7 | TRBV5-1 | TGCGCCAGCAGCTCTACCCTGGGCAGCTACGAGCAGTACTTC | CASSSTLGSYEQYF
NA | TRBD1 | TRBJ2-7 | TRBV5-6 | TGTGCCAGCAGCCTTGGATGGACAGGGGCGAGTGGTGGGGTCTACGAGCAGTACTTC | CASSLGWTGASGGVYEQYF
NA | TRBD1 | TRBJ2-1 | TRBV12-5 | TGTGCTAGTGGTTTGGTGTCGGGACAGGGCAATGAGCAGTTCTTC | CASGLVSGQGNEQFF
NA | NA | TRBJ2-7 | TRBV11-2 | TGTGCCAGCAGCGTGGACGAATACTCCAACGAGCAGTACTTC | CASSVDEYSNEQYF
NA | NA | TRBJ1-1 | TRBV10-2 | TGCGCCAGCAGTGAGAGGGGGGCGGGGAACACTGAAGCTTTCTTT | CASSERGAGNTEAFF
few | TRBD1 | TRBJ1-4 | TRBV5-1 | TGCGCCAGCAGCTTGGGGGACAGGGAAAAACTGTTTTTT | CASSLGDREKLFF
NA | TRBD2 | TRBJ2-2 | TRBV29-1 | TGCAGCGTTGAAGCGGGGGGATCGGGGGAGCTGTTTTTT | CSVEAGGSGELFF
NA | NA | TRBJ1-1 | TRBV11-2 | TGTGCCAGCAGCTTAGATTTGGGACGGAACACTGAAGCTTTCTTT | CASSLDLGRNTEAFF
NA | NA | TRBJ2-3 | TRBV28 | TGTGCCAGCAGTTTCGGGCAGACTAGCACAGATACGCAGTATTTT | CASSFGQTSTDTQYF
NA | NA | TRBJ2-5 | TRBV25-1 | TGTGCCAGCAGTGGGGAGGAGACCCAGTACTTC | CASSGEETQYF
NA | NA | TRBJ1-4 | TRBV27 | TGTGCCAGCAGTACACCACGGGAGAGAAATGAAAAACTGTTTTTT | CASSTPRERNEKLFF
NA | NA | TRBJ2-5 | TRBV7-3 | TGTGCCAGCAGCCTCTTGTTTGGGGGCCAAGAGACCCAGTACTTC | CASSLLFGGQETQYF
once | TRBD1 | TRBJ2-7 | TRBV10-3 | TGTGCCATCAGCGGGACAGGGGTCGAGCAGTACTTC | CAISGTGVEQYF
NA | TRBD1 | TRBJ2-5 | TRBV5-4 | TGTGCCAGCAGCTTGAGGGACAGGGTACAAGAGACCCAGTACTTC | CASSLRDRVQETQYF
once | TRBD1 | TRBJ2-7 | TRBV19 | TGTGCCAGTAGTATACGCCCTCGGACAGGGGGAGGAGAGCAGTACTTC | CASSIRPRTGGGEQYF
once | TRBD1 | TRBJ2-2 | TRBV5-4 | TGTGCCAACCCGGACAGGGGAAGGGCCGGGGAGCTGTTTTTT | CANPDRGRAGELFF
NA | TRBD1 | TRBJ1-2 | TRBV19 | TGTGCCAGTAGACAGGGGGCCAGCAACTATGGCTACACCTTC | CASRQGASNYGYTF
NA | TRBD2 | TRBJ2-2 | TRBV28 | TGTGCCAGCAGGCCTAGCAGCGGGGAGATCACCGGGGAGCTGTTTTTT | CASRPSSGEITGELFF
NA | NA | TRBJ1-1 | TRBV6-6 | TGTGCCAGCAGTTACGGGGCCATGAACACTGAAGCTTTCTTT | CASSYGAMNTEAFF
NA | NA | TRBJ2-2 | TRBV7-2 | TGTGCCAGCAGCTTAGATGGCTCGACCGGGGAGCTGTTTTTT | CASSLDGSTGELFF
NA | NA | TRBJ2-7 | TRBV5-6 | TGTGCCAGCAGCTTTTTCCCTACCCAAGGGCAGCAGTACTTC | CASSFFPTQGQQYF
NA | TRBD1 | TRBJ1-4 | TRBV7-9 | TGTGCCAGCAGCCAATGGACAGGGGATATCAACCATGAAAAACTGTTTTTT | CASSQWTGDINHEKLFF
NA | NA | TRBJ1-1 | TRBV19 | TGTGCCAGTAGCAACTCCGCCTTGGGCACTGAAGCTTTCTTT | CASSNSALGTEAFF
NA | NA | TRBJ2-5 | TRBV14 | TGTGCCAGCAGCCATGGGGGTCCTAGGGAGACCCAGTACTTC | CASSHGGPRETQYF
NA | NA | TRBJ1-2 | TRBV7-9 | TGTGCCAGCAGCTTACCACCCGCCTCTGGGTTTTATGGCTACACCTTC | CASSLPPASGFYGYTF
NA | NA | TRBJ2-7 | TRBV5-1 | TGCGCCAGCAGCTTGGGTGACAGAGACAGCTACGAGCAGTACTTC | CASSLGDRDSYEQYF
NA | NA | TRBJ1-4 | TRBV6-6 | TGTGCCACTGGCGTGGGGAGAGCTAATGAAAAACTGTTTTTT | CATGVGRANEKLFF